The entry below gives a single T cell receptor (beta chain) sequence along with its context. These data are taken from a study of cytomegalovirus exposure and HLA in healthy donors. Trimming removed 3 bases from V and 7 bases from J; junction bases left unmatched: 10. CDR3 size: 16 residues. The germline V gene has CDR1 MNHEY and CDR2 SMNVEV (reference sequence). The PCR had 60 Vbeta and 13 Jbeta primers. Data came from immunoSEQ multiplex PCR; TCRdb stores just in-frame clones and leaves some out. Among around 90,000 clones listed, around 64% were seen once. The V and J genes are TRBV27 and TRBJ2-2; 8 bases are a match to TRBD1. Sequencing input: PBMCs. This TCR came from a human donor in good health. Written as DNA, the CDR3 is TGTGCCAGCAGTTTCCTAAGCAGGGGGCCCGGCGGGGAGCTGTTTTTT. Translating it yields CASSFLSRGPGGELFF.